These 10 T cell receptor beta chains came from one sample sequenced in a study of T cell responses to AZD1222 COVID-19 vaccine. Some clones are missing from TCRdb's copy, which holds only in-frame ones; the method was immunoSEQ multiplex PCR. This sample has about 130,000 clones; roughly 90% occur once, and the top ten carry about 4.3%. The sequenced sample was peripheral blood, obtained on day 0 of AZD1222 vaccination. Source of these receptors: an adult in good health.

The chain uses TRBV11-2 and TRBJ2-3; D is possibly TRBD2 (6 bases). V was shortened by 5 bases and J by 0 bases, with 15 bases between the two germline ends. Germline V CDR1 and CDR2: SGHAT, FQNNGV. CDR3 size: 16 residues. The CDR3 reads CASSPSLGGSTDTQYF. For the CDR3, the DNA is TGTGCCAGCAGCCCCTCTCTCGGGGGAAGCACAGATACGCAGTATTTT.

The CDR3 sequence is CASSLDPVPNEKLFF. CDR3 nucleotide sequence: TGTGCCAGCAGCTTGGATCCAGTCCCTAATGAAAAACTGTTTTTT. This chain uses TRBV5-4 with TRBJ1-4; D remains ambiguous. CDR3 size: 15 residues. V shed 0 bases and J shed 3 bases, with 9 bases lying between them. Per the germline V gene, CDR1 is SGHNT and CDR2 is YYREEE (reference sequence).

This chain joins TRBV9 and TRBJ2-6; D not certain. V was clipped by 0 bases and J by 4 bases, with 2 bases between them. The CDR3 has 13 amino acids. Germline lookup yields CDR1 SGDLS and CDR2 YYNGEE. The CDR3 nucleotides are TGTGCCAGCAGCGTAGGGGGGGCCAACGTCCTGACTTTC. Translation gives CASSVGGANVLTF.

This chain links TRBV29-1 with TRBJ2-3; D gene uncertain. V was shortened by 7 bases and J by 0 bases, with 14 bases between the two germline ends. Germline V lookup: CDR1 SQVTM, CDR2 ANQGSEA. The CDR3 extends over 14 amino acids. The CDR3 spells CSGKLGFSTDTQYF. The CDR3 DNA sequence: TGCAGCGGGAAGTTGGGGTTTAGCACAGATACGCAGTATTTT.

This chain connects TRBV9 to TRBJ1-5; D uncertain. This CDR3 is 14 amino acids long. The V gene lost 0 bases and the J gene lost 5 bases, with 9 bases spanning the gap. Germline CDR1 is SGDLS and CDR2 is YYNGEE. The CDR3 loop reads CASSVGAQDQPQHF. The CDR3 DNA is TGTGCCAGCAGCGTAGGAGCCCAAGATCAGCCCCAGCATTTT.

The DNA of the CDR3 is TGCGCCAGCCGCCCCGGGACTAGGCAGGCAAATGAGCAGTTCTTC. Translated: CASRPGTRQANEQFF. The rearrangement uses TRBV10-2 and TRBJ2-1; 8 bases match TRBD2. Germline V lookup: CDR1 WSHSY, CDR2 SAAADI. The length of the CDR3 is 15 residues. V dropped 8 bases and J dropped 7; count of bases not matched to a gene: 13.

In nucleotides, the CDR3 is TGCGCCAGCAGCTTGGAGGCGGAAAAGCAGTACTTC. The encoded protein is CASSLEAEKQYF. V usage is TRBV5-1 and J usage is TRBJ2-7; D remains unclear. The CDR3 loop spans 12 amino acids. Germline V CDR1 and CDR2: SGHRS, YFSETQ. Trimming took off 0 bases at V and 8 bases at J, with 9 bases between the two ends.

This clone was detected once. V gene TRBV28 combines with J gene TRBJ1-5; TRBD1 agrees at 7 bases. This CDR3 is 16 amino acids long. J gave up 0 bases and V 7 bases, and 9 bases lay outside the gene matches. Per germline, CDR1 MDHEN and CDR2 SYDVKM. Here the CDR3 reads CASNSRDSYSNQPQHF. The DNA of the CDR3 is TGTGCCAGCAATTCCCGGGACAGCTATAGCAATCAGCCCCAGCATTTT.

The CDR3 spells CASSSLTRVEQYF. The CDR3 nucleotides are TGTGCCAGCAGCTCCCTGACTAGGGTCGAGCAGTACTTC. The chain links TRBV7-2 to TRBJ2-7; tentatively, D is TRBD2 (6 bases). The germline V and J ends were trimmed by 4 bases and 6 bases, with 13 bases remaining between them. The CDR3 has 13 residues. Germline CDR1 reads SGHTA; CDR2 reads FQGNSA.

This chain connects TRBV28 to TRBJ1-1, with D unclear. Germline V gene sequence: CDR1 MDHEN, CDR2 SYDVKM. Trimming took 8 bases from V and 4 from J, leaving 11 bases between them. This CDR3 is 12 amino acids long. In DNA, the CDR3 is TGTGCCAGCTACCTGGCCCCCACTGAAGCTTTCTTT. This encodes CASYLAPTEAFF.